This T cell receptor beta chain emerged from a study of cytomegalovirus exposure and HLA in healthy donors (dated by TCRdb to 2017 to 2019). Regarding the complete study: An earlier analysis of approximately 550 of the donors reported 250 to 350 Gb of sequence data and 100 million to 140 million unique TCR beta sequences from 150 million to 200 million T cells. Among roughly 400 genotyped donors of the cohort, an average of roughly 230,000 unique TCR beta nucleotide sequences was sequenced per donor, of which approximately 18% were non-productive. Rather than using new phenotypic data, the later analysis identified candidate immune exposures from TCR beta sequences and from how often those sequences occurred across donors. An earlier analysis of approximately 500 of the donors applied high-throughput TCR beta sequencing to assess whether each TCR beta V gene segment acted as functional or pseudogenic. Several DR-DQ haplotypes were treated as single units for association and clustering because of strong linkage in the cohort. Of the roughly 400 genotyped donors, 65% to 90% fell in the genetic ancestry cluster associated with self-reported Caucasian donors. In a later genetic analysis, genome-wide SNP genotypes for about 65% of the 666 donors were used, and that subset was treated as a discovery cohort. Besides the first cohort of some 670 subjects, a separate validation cohort made up of roughly 120 different subjects was used. All discovery cohort repertoires had been generated on a single sequencing platform. HLA typing covered class I and class II loci at four-digit resolution. A later analysis re-examined previously published TCR beta repertoires from just over 650 donors and added high-resolution HLA genotyping to investigate patterns of TCR occurrence. Donor age, sex, ethnicity and CMV serostatus were compiled together with the repertoire data. The study profiled the T cell repertoires of more than 500 subjects by immunosequencing and related them to cytomegalovirus serostatus. To predict cytomegalovirus infection status, the study brought together high-throughput TCR immunosequencing, statistical association of individual TCRs with disease status, and machine learning. An early release that covered about 640 HLA-typed donors contained about 300 gigabases of sequencing data and about 93 million unique TCR sequences. The number of donors typed differed by locus, with 629-630 for A, B, C, DRB1 and DQB1, around 500 for DQA1, over 600 for DPA1, and roughly 450 for DPB1. The aim of the study was to test whether cataloging public T cell receptors could identify signatures of past pathogen exposure.

The cohort consisted of 666 healthy bone marrow donors. Cohort members were all nominally healthy when sampled, although unrecorded immune exposures were likely present. The donor tested CMV seropositive, placing the donor among the 290 or so seropositive members of the cohort. Each donor provided a peripheral blood sample, and peripheral blood mononuclear cells were used for TCR beta sequencing. The Qiagen DNeasy Blood Extraction Kit was used to extract genomic DNA from the blood cell samples. Library prep was done by the immunoSEQ multiplex PCR assay. For the multiplex PCR, a mixture combining 60 forward primers for TCR Vbeta segments and 13 reverse primers for TCR Jbeta segments was used. The CDR3 region of rearranged TCR beta genes was amplified from genomic DNA with a multiplex PCR assay. Amplified TCR beta libraries were sequenced as 87-base-pair reads on the Illumina HiSeq System. Per the source publication's procedure: Across the 600 to 700 repertoires, a later analysis counted some 81 million unique TCR beta chains, roughly 11 million of which were shared by at least two donors. Raw reads were error-corrected and collapsed into unique sequences by a nearest-neighbor algorithm in which closely related sequences were merged to remove PCR and sequencing errors. V, D and J gene segments were assigned by aligning CDR3 sequences to IMGT reference sequences. For a sequence to be retained, a match of at least six nucleotides was required to both a V gene segment and a J gene segment. Rearrangements were classified as productive when the CDR3 lacked stop codons and remained in frame with V and J, and all other rearrangements were classified as non-productive. CDR3 was defined by IMGT convention, running from the second conserved V-encoded cysteine to the conserved J-encoded phenylalanine. The earlier analysis of a few hundred of the donors excluded sequences that lacked an unambiguous match to a single V gene segment. An earlier analysis of about 590 of the donors classified V segments as functional when productive rearrangements were above 56.7% and as segregating when the standard deviation between donors was above 5%. To diagnose cytomegalovirus status from the catalog of TCR beta chain sequences, a statistical classification framework was built. A later analysis assigned V and J genes by comparing TCR nucleotide sequences with IMGT/GENE-DB human TR gene sequences. In a later analysis, CDR3 sequences and most-parsimonious VDJ recombination scenarios were assigned using the TCRdist pipeline. In a later analysis, each TCR beta chain was defined by its CDR3 amino acid sequence together with its V-gene family, and reads without a unique V-gene family were excluded. To address suspected cross-contamination and a sequencing artifact, a later analysis removed a few hundred highly shared, low-generation-probability nucleotide sequences. A later analysis calculated a clonal expansion index for each public chain from normalized within-repertoire ranks of inferred template counts. In a later analysis, generation probabilities were computed using a VDJ recombination model fitted to out-of-frame rearrangements, and the results were checked against IGoR. A later analysis scored TCR-TCR, TCR-HLA and TCR-CMV co-occurrence with hypergeometric tests, applying a repertoire-size bias correction to TCR pairs. In a later analysis, false discovery rates were estimated by permuting HLA or CMV assignments 20 times. A later analysis grouped co-occurring TCRs with DBSCAN, adding TCRdist sequence similarity when clustering within HLA-allele-positive subsets. For co-occurrence clustering, repertoires with fewer than 30,000 or more than 120,000 public chains were excluded, along with five repertoires with anomalous nucleotide sharing. TCRdb took over this immuneACCESS table, retaining in-frame rearrangements with V and J assigned. Such tables are incomplete; in checked studies, under half of the missing clones stem from an unresolved V gene, and the remainder is unexplained. That table is the source of V, J and clone size, and D and trimming were worked out from the DNA. The sample includes tens of thousands of clones, with approximately 75% observed a single time. The ten largest clones capture 3.3% of the sample.

What the research found in general, with its limitations: In this cohort, only TCR beta chains were sequenced, and detectable features were limited by the absence of alpha or paired-chain data. Specific HLA alleles were associated with roughly 17,000 TCR beta sequences at a false discovery rate of 0.05 in a later analysis. The sequencing pipeline was judged likely to have produced a cluster of highly shared sequence variants as a technical artifact. In a later analysis, TCR association rates were found to vary across HLA loci, with the most associated TCRs seen for DRB1 alleles and the fewest for HLA-C alleles. A few of the identified cytomegalovirus-associated TCR beta chains were confirmed in vitro to be specific for cytomegalovirus antigens. Several of the top co-occurrence clusters appeared to be linked to parvovirus B19, influenza, CMV and Epstein-Barr virus, according to a later analysis. When HLA alleles, especially DR and DQ, strongly co-occurred, attributing TCR associations to individual alleles was difficult. It was suggested by the authors that the approach could potentially be generalized to other disease states and immunological phenotypes. Correlated functional status among segregating V segments might reflect linkage disequilibrium, but an unknown experimental factor could not be ruled out. Because HLA typing was missing for some donors at each locus, association tests included only the typed subset. In the study, 150 to 200 TCR beta chains were listed as associated with cytomegalovirus. V-gene and J-gene trimming of TCR beta chains was associated with a missense DCLRE1C variant in a later genetic analysis, and the association was replicated in an independent cohort. The only immune exposure information available for the cohort was CMV serostatus. The presence/absence analyses assumed that sequencing depth was roughly uniform across donors, and that assumption may not be true. According to a later genetic analysis, donors in an Asian-associated ancestry cluster had fewer N-insertions in productive TCRs than the roughly 700-donor mean. A later analysis found that most CMV-associated TCR beta chains appeared HLA-restricted, with HLA associations seemingly driven largely by CMV exposure. Around 16 rarely observed V segments, including chromosome 9 orphons, were excluded from the earlier analysis of approximately 600 of the donors because counts were too low. Across donors, most TCR sequences were observed very rarely, whereas some public TCRs were present in many individuals. In a later analysis, HLA-associated TCR beta chains showed more clonal expansion and lower generation probabilities than non-associated chains that were equally common. In an earlier analysis of about 540 of the donors, most TCR beta V segments were observed in productive rearrangements about 87% or about 30% of the time, broadly matching IMGT annotations. A further reported finding was that TCR beta sequences accurately predicted the HLA-A and HLA-B alleles for most subjects in the first cohort. Cytomegalovirus status was reported to be diagnosed by the classifier with high specificity and sensitivity in both the original and validation cohorts.

This clone has just a few counts. Its antigen has not been determined. Base qualities are missing; no much larger clone stands one base away. This clonotype originated in a woman in her thirties or forties in good health and CMV-seropositive. Sequenced material: PBMCs.

The CDR3 amino acid sequence is: CASSLGDRGIDGYTF. The sequenced DNA: TGCGCCAGCAGCTTGGGGGACAGGGGGATTGATGGCTACACCTTC. This chain joins TRBV5-1 to TRBJ1-2; 11 central nucleotides agree with TRBD1. CDR1 and CDR2 were assigned from the germline V gene as SGHRS and YFSETQ. The CDR3 spans 15 residues, from the cysteine through the phenylalanine. Only the CDR3 DNA stays, 45 bases, in frame from base 1. Germline trimming amounts to 0 bases on V and 6 bases on J, with 4 as the count of junction bases outside the gene matches.